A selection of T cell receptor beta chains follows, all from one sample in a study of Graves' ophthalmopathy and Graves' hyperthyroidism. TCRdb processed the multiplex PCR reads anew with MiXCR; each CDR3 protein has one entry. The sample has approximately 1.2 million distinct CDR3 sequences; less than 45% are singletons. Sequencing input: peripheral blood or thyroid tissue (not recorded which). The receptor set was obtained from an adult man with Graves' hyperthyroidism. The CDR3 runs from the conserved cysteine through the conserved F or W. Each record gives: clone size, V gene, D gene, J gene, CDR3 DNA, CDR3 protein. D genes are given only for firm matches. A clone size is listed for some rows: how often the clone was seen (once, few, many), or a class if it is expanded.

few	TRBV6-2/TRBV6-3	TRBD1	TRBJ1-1	TGTGCCACCCTCTGGGACAGCCAGAACACTGAAGCTTTCTTT	CATLWDSQNTEAFF
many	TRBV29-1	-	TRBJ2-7	TGCAGCGCCGTGGCCGAGAGCTCCTACGAGCAGTACTTC	CSAVAESSYEQYF
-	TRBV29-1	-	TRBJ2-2	TGCAGCGGGCAAGGGGGGACCGGGGAGCTGTTTTTT	CSGQGGTGELFF
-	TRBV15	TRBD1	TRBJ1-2	TGTGCCACCAACAGCAGACAGGGGGCCAACTATGGCTACACCTTC	CATNSRQGANYGYTF
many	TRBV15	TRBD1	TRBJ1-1	TGTGCCACCAGCAGAGTACGAAGGGGTTCACAGGGGGCGGCTTTCTTT	CATSRVRRGSQGAAFF
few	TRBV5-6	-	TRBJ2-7	TGTGCCAGCAGCTTGAGGACAGAACGGACCTACGAGCAGTACTTC	CASSLRTERTYEQYF
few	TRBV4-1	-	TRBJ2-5	TGCGCCAGCAGCCGCCGAAGTAGCGGCGTCGAGACCCAGTACTTC	CASSRRSSGVETQYF
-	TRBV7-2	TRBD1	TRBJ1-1	TGTGCCAGCAGCGGACAGGGGGCTACTATGAGCACTGAAGCTTTCTTT	CASSGQGATMSTEAFF
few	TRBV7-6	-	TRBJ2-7	TGTGCCAGCAGCTGGGGACACTCAGTGAGGGAGCAGTACTTC	CASSWGHSVREQYF
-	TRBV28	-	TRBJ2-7	TGTGCCAGCGCCTACTCTCCCCACGAGCAGTACTTC	CASAYSPHEQYF
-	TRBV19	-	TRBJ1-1	TGTGCCAGTAGTATTGGTGGGGACACTGAAGCTTTCTTT	CASSIGGDTEAFF
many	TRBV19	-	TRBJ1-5	TGTGCCAGTAGTATCGGGACAAGGCTTATCGATCAGCCCCAGCATTTT	CASSIGTRLIDQPQHF
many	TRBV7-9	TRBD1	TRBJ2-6	TGTGCCAGCAGCCCCGAGACAGGGGGCGGCTCTGGGGCCAACGTCCTGACTTTC	CASSPETGGGSGANVLTF
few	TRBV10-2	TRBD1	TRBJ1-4	TGCGCCAGCAGGGACAGGGGGAATGAAGAACTGTTTTTT	CASRDRGNEELFF
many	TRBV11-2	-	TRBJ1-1	TGTGCCAGCAGCTTATCGAGGGTGTCTGAAGCTTTCTTT	CASSLSRVSEAFF
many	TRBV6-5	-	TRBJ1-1	TGTGCCAGCAGCCCGAAAAGGGAAGCTTTCTTT	CASSPKREAFF
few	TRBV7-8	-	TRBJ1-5	TGTGCCAGCAGCACTGCCCAGGTGGGGCCCCAGCATTTT	CASSTAQVGPQHF
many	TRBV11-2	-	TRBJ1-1	TGTGCCAGCAGCTCCGATTGGGTTGAAGCTTTCTTT	CASSSDWVEAFF
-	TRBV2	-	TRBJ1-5	TGTGCCAGCAGTTCAAGCCAACACCCAGAGACAGGACAGCCCCAGCATTTT	CASSSSQHPETGQPQHF
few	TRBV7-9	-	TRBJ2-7	TGTGCCAGCAGCTTCAGAGCGGGCGCCCCCTCCTACGAGCAGTACTTC	CASSFRAGAPSYEQYF
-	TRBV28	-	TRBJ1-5	TGTGCCAGCAGTAAAACCCAGGATAGCAATCAGCCCCAGCATTTT	CASSKTQDSNQPQHF
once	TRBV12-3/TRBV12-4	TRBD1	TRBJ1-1	TGTGCCAGCAGTTTAGGGACAGGGGCGGCTTTCTTT	CASSLGTGAAFF
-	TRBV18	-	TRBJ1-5	TGTGCCAGCTCACCAATTTTTGCCAGGGGAGTTGGCAATCAGCCCCAGCATTTT	CASSPIFARGVGNQPQHF
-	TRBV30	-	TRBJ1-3	TGTGCCTGGGCTCGGGACCTCTCTGGAAACACCATATATTTT	CAWARDLSGNTIYF
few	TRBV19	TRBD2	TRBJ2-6	TGTGCCAGTAGTATGGGGGGGGGCTCTGGGGCCAACGTCCTGACTTTC	CASSMGGGSGANVLTF
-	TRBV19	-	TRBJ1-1	TGTGCCAGTAGTATTACGGGGCCCACTGAAGCTTTCTTT	CASSITGPTEAFF
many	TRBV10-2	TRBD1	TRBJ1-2	TGCGCCAGCGGATCCGGGACAGGGCACGGCTACACCTTC	CASGSGTGHGYTF
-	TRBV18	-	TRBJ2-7	TGTGCCAGCTCAAAGGGACCAGCCTACGAGCAGTACTTC	CASSKGPAYEQYF
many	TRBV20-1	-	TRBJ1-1	TGCAGTGCTAGGGAGGGGGTCGTAACTTTCTTT	CSAREGVVTFF
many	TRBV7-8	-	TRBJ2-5	TGTGCCAGCAGCTTGGGGACTGACCAAGAGACCCAGTACTTC	CASSLGTDQETQYF
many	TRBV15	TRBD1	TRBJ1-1	TGTGCCACCAGCAGAGGGGACAGGGTTAACACTGAAGCTTTCTTT	CATSRGDRVNTEAFF
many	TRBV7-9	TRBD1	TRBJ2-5	TGTGCCAACAGTCCCGGGACAGGACAAGAGACCCAGTACTTC	CANSPGTGQETQYF
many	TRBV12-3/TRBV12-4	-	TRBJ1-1	TGTGCCAGCAGTACGTTCACTGAAGCTTTCTTT	CASSTFTEAFF
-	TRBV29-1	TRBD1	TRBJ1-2	TGCAGCGCCGATAGCGGGACAGGGGGCGATGGCGACTATGGCTACACCTTC	CSADSGTGGDGDYGYTF
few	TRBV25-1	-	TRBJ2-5	TGTGCCAGCAGTGATTTAACTCTCCAAGAGACCCAGTACTTC	CASSDLTLQETQYF
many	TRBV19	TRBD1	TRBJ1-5	TGTGCCAGTAGTGGTAAGGGGGCTAGCAATCAGCCCCAGCATTTT	CASSGKGASNQPQHF
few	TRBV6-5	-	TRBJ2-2	TGTGCCAGCAGTGGTCCGGGGGCGGGACCCGGGGAGCTGTTTTTT	CASSGPGAGPGELFF
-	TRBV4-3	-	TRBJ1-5	TGCGCCAGCAGCCCAGACAGGTTCTCTAGTCCCCAGCATTTT	CASSPDRFSSPQHF
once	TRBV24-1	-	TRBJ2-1	TGTGCCACCAGTCCGCCCCGAAGAGACAGACACTCCTACAATGAGCAGTTCTTC	CATSPPRRDRHSYNEQFF
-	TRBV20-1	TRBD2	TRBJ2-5	TGCAGTGCTCATGGGGGGGATCGAGAGACCCAGTACTTC	CSAHGGDRETQYF
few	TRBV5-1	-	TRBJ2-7	TGCGCCAGCTCCGACAGGACCCCCTACGAGCAGTACTTC	CASSDRTPYEQYF
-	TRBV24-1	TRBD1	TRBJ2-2	TGTGCCACCAGTGATGTTCGACAGGGGACCGGGGAGCTGTTTTTT	CATSDVRQGTGELFF
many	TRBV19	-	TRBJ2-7	TGTGCCAGTAGTATCCCCGGCTACGAGCAGTACTTC	CASSIPGYEQYF
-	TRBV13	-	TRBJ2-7	TGTGCCAGCAGCGCCCGCCGATACGAGCAGTACTTC	CASSARRYEQYF
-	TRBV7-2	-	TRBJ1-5	TGTGCCAGCAGCCGTTCCGGGGCCGGCAATCAGCCCCAGCATTTT	CASSRSGAGNQPQHF